Presented here are 9 T cell receptor beta chains from one specimen sequenced in a study of HIV-infected children after antiretroviral therapy interruption. RNA-based 3' RACE libraries used unique molecular identifiers. TCRdb called the 3' RACE reads again in MiXCR, with one record for every CDR3 protein. This table has around 16,000 distinct CDR3 sequences, around 3.2% appearing once. The sample's treatment: PENTA 11 planned treatment interruption arm or continuous ART arm. This material consisted of CD45RA+ CD4+ T cells from PBMCs, taken from a donor given antiretroviral therapy, either interrupted or continuous. The subset denotes: naive CD4+ CD45RA+ CD45RO- T cells. These TCRs come from a child aged 2-17 years with HIV.

This clonotype came up many times. The chain recombines TRBV2 with TRBJ2-7; no clear D gene. Germline V gives CDR1 SNHLY, CDR2 FYNNEI. The V gene lost 3 bases and the J gene lost 1 base, with 10 bases spanning the gap. This CDR3 spans 14 amino acids. CDR3 in amino acids: CASSERPASYEQYF. The CDR3 region has the DNA TGTGCCAGCAGTGAGAGGCCCGCTTCCTACGAGCAGTACTTC.

This clonotype was detected ten times or more. This chain uses TRBV6-1 with TRBJ1-5; D is possibly TRBD1 (5 bases). The CDR3 has 15 residues. Germline V gives CDR1 MNHNS, CDR2 SASEGT. V was trimmed by 3 bases and J by 4 bases, leaving 13 bases between them. For the CDR3, the DNA is TGTGCCAGCAGTGAGATGGGGCTGGGGAATCAGCCCCAGCATTTT. Protein sequence: CASSEMGLGNQPQHF.

This clonotype was seen ten or more times. The J gene is TRBJ2-1, the V gene TRBV10-3; D remains ambiguous. Germline V gene data show CDR1 as ENHRY and CDR2 as SYGVKD. The CDR3 is made up of 12 amino acids. The V end lost 2 bases, the J end lost 10 bases, and 9 bases lay between the germline ends. CDR3 in amino acids: CAISETFLEQFF. The CDR3 nucleotides are TGTGCCATCAGTGAGACTTTCTTGGAGCAGTTCTTC.

This clonotype showed up many times. The chain couples TRBV7-2 to TRBJ2-1; D gene uncertain. This CDR3 is 12 amino acids long. Trimming shortened V by 0 bases and J by 8 bases, and 5 bases separated the two germline ends. Germline V gene sequence: CDR1 SGHTA, CDR2 FQGNSA. The CDR3: CASSLALDEQFF. CDR3 nucleotide sequence: TGTGCCAGCAGCTTAGCCCTGGATGAGCAGTTCTTC.

This clonotype is termed medium-sized. The chain carries TRBV5-1 and TRBJ1-5; 7 bases are shared with TRBD1. V was clipped by 2 bases and J by 0 bases; unmatched bases: 2. The CDR3 spans 15 residues. Germline CDR1 SGHRS, CDR2 YFSETQ. CDR3 coding DNA: TGCGCCAGCAGCTTCGGGACAGCTAGCAATCAGCCCCAGCATTTT. This gives the protein CASSFGTASNQPQHF.

The sample holds many counts of this clonotype. J is TRBJ1-1 and V is TRBV19; 8 bases line up with TRBD1. Germline CDR1 LNHDA, CDR2 SQIVND (reference sequence). The trim removed 9 bases at V and 14 bases at J, leaving 20 bases unmatched. The length of the CDR3 is 14 residues. The CDR3 protein is CASSPGGAGTEVFF. The CDR3, as DNA: TGTGCCAGCAGCCCAGGGGGCGCGGGCACAGAAGTCTTCTTT.

The V gene is TRBV6-5, the J gene TRBJ1-1; D call uncertain. The CDR3 spans 12 residues. V was pared by 6 bases and J by 5 bases, with 10 bases between. Germline CDR1 reads MNHEY; CDR2 reads SVGAGI. Here the CDR3 DNA reads TGTGCCAGCAGCTTATATGGGACTGAAGCTTTCTTT. Its protein is CASSLYGTEAFF.

By share, this clonotype ranks as medium-sized (0.01 to 0.1%). DNA of the CDR3: TGTGCCAGCAGCGTTGACAGGAACACTGAAGCTTTCTTT. Protein: CASSVDRNTEAFF. V gene TRBV9 combines with J gene TRBJ1-1, with D possibly TRBD1 on 5 matching bases. The CDR3 extends over 13 amino acids. Germline V CDR1 and CDR2: SGDLS, YYNGEE. Trimming took off 2 bases at V and 1 base at J, with 6 bases between the two ends.

This clonotype was seen ten or more times. V is TRBV7-9 and J is TRBJ1-4, with D perhaps matching TRBD1 (5 bases). Trimming removed 0 bases at V and 8 bases at J, with 13 bases between. The CDR3 consists of 15 residues. The germline gives CDR1 SEHNR, CDR2 FQNEAQ (reference sequence). CDR3 loop: CASSLAGGVGEKLFF. In DNA, the CDR3 is TGTGCCAGCAGCTTAGCGGGAGGGGTCGGAGAAAAACTGTTTTTT.